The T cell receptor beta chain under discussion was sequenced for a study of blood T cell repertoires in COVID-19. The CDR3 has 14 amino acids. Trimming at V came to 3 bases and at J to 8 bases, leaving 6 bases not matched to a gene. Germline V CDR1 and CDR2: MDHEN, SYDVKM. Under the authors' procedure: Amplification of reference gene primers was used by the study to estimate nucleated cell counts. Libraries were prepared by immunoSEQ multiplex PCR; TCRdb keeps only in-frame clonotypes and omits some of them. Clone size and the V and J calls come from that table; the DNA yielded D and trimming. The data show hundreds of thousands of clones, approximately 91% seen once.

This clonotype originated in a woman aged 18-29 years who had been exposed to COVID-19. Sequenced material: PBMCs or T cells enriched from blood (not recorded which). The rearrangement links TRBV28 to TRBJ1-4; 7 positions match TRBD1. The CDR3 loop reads CASSFQGVREKLFF. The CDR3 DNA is TGTGCCAGCAGTTTCCAGGGGGTGAGAGAAAAACTGTTTTTT. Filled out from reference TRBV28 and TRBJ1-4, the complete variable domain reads DVKVTQSSRYLVKRTGEKVFLECVQDMDHENMFWYRQDPGLGLRLIYFSYDVKMKEKGDIPEGYSVSREKKERFSLILESASTNQTSMYLCASSFQGVREKLFFGSGTQLSVL.